These 6 T cell receptor beta chains were all obtained from the same sample, sequenced in a study of T cell repertoires in cytomegalovirus infection. TCRdb itself ran the reads through MiXCR, one entry per CDR3 protein. The sample includes 340,000 or so distinct CDR3 sequences, around 25% of them seen just once. For these TCRs, the target antigens are not known. The starting material was cultured PBMCs, obtained from culture after CMV antigen stimulation. The receptors come from a human donor in good health (CMV status not recorded). Some clones in this sample may be carry-over from other donors' samples.

The chain links TRBV5-6 to TRBJ1-2, with 7 bases lining up with TRBD1. CDR1 and CDR2 (germline): SGHDT, YYEEEE. The CDR3 length is 12 residues. Losses at the gene ends were 2 bases for V and 8 bases for J; bases not matched to a gene: 3. Written as DNA, the CDR3 is TGTGCCAGCAGCTTCGGACAGGAAGGCTACACCTTC. Protein: CASSFGQEGYTF. Drawing the rest from reference TRBV5-6 and TRBJ1-2, the complete variable domain is DAGVTQSPTHLIKTRGQQVTLRCSPKSGHDTVSWYQQALGQGPQFIFQYYEEEERQRGNFPDRFSGHQFPNYSSELNVNALLLGDSALYLCASSFGQEGYTFGSGTRLTVV.

This clonotype has a count of ten or more. The V call is TRBV7-2, the J call TRBJ2-3; no definite D call. V dropped 0 bases and J dropped 4 bases, with 11 bases sitting between them. The CDR3 loop spans 15 amino acids. CDR1 and CDR2 from the germline V gene are SGHTA and FQGNSA. The DNA of the CDR3 is TGTGCCAGCAGCTTAGCGCAGGCGACTGCAGATACGCAGTATTTT. It yields the protein CASSLAQATADTQYF.

This clonotype was picked up many times. This chain joins TRBV7-8 and TRBJ2-6; TRBD1 matches at 8 bases. Germline loops: CDR1 SGHVS, CDR2 FQNEAQ. This CDR3 is built from 17 residues. V lost 3 bases to trimming and J lost 0 bases; unmatched junction nucleotides: 4. CDR3 nucleotide sequence: TGTGCCAGCAGCTTGGACAGGGATGTCTCTGGGGCCAACGTCCTGACTTTC. It is translated as CASSLDRDVSGANVLTF. Looking up the rest from reference TRBV7-8 and TRBJ2-6 gives the full variable domain: GAGVSQSPRYKVAKRGQDVALRCDPISGHVSLFWYQQALGQGPEFLTYFQNEAQLDKSGLPSDRFFAERPEGSVSTLKIQRTQQEDSAVYLCASSLDRDVSGANVLTFGAGSRLTVL.

The chain uses TRBV3-1 and TRBJ2-2; no firm D call. Looked up from germline, CDR1 is LGHDT and CDR2 is YNNKEL (reference sequence). With 1 base removed from V and 1 base from J, the gap between germline ends came to 4 bases. The CDR3 is 14 amino acids. The CDR3 bases are TGTGCCAGCAGCCAAGCTAGGAACACCGGGGAGCTGTTTTTT. This codes for CASSQARNTGELFF.

This rearrangement joins TRBV19 to TRBJ1-1, with a possible D match to TRBD1 (5 bases). Per germline, CDR1 LNHDA and CDR2 SQIVND (reference sequence). This CDR3 is 16 amino acids long. V lost 3 bases to trimming and J lost 4 bases, with 18 bases between them. The CDR3 region is CASSISKSGAGTEAFF. CDR3 nucleotide sequence: TGTGCCAGTAGTATTTCCAAGTCCGGGGCCGGCACTGAAGCTTTCTTT.

This clonotype appeared a few times. This rearrangement joins TRBV30 to TRBJ2-1; 7 positions agree with TRBD1. Germline V gene sequence: CDR1 GTSNPN, CDR2 SVGIG (reference sequence). This CDR3 comprises 12 residues. Written as DNA, the CDR3 is TGTGGTTTCTCCAGGGGGTACAATGAGCAGTTCTTC. Its protein is CGFSRGYNEQFF.